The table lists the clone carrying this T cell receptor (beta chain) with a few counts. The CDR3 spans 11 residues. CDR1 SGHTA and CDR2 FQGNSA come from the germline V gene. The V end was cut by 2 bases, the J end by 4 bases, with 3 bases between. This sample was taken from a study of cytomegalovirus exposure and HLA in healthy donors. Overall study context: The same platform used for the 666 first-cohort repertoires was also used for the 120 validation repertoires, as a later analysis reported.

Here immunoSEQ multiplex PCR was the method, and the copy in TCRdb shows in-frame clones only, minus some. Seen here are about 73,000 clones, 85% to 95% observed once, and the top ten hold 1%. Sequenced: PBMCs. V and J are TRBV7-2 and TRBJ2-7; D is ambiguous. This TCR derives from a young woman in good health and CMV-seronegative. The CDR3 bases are TGTGCCAGCAGCTTATCGTACGAGCAGTACTTC. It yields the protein CASSLSYEQYF. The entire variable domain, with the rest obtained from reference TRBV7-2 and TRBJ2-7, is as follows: GAGVSQSPSNKVTEKGKDVELRCDPISGHTALYWYRQSLGQGLEFLIYFQGNSAPDKSGLPSDRFSAERTGGSVSTLTIQRTQQEDSAVYLCASSLSYEQYFGPGTRLTVT.